This entry concerns a single T cell receptor beta chain. Everyone who took part was roughly 18 to 89 years old, and they came from 20 to 25 US areas. This sample was included in a study of blood T cell repertoires in COVID-19. Across the study: There were acute and convalescent COVID-19 samples, and they came from the United States, Italy and Spain. Nucleic acid was either cDNA or gDNA, and it came from T cells, B-cell-depleted T cells, or PBMCs.

The CDR3 sequence is 15 residues long. The germline V and J ends were trimmed by 3 bases and 3 bases, with 14 bases remaining between them. CDR1 and CDR2 (germline): MNHNS, SASEGT. Authors' data handling: Amplifying reference gene primers gave estimates of nucleated cell counts. Produced via immunoSEQ multiplex PCR; TCRdb's table is partial and in-frame only. The V and J calls and the clone size are those of that table, but D and trimming were determined from the DNA. The sample has about 140,000 clones; under 85% are singletons. The sequence came from a woman between 18 and 29 years old who had been exposed to COVID-19. The sequenced material came from PBMCs or T cells enriched from blood (not recorded which). V usage is TRBV6-1 and J usage is TRBJ1-1, with D tentatively TRBD1 (5 bases). The CDR3 nucleotides read TGTGCCAGCAGTGATGTTAGGGGAGGGGACACTGAAGCTTTCTTT. It yields the protein CASSDVRGGDTEAFF.